These T cell receptor beta chains were read from a single sample in a study of blood T cell repertoires in COVID-19. The assay was immunoSEQ multiplex PCR, and TCRdb's table has in-frame clones only and misses some. Of 200,000 to 250,000 clones in the sample, 80% to 95% are singletons; the top ten hold over 0.75%. The specimen sequenced was peripheral blood. The receptors stem from a man between 60 and 75 years old with COVID-19, enrolled during active disease. Each CDR3 is given with its conserved first and last residue. A D gene is named only where the DNA matches it firmly. Some rows have no size entry. The others give once, few or many, or a class for an expanded clone.

d_call j_call v_call clone_size cdr3_nt cdr3_aa
. TRBJ2-5 TRBV5-8 . TGTGCCAGCAGCTTGGGGACAACTAAAGAGACCCAGTACTTC CASSLGTTKETQYF
TRBD2 TRBJ2-3 TRBV24-1 . TGTGCCACCAGTGAGAACTTAGCGGGAGAATTGACAGATACGCAGTATTTT CATSENLAGELTDTQYF
. TRBJ2-6 TRBV21-1 once TGTGCCACCCCGCGGGGGTTCTCTGGGGCCAACGTCCTGACTTTC CATPRGFSGANVLTF
TRBD1 TRBJ1-5 TRBV30 . TGTGCCTGGAGCGCAACAGGGGGCGCCAATCAGCCCCAGCATTTT CAWSATGGANQPQHF
. TRBJ2-7 TRBV15 . TGTGCCACCAGCCTAGAGAGGGGGTCCCCCTACGAGCAGTACTTC CATSLERGSPYEQYF
. TRBJ2-7 TRBV10-3 . TGTGCCATCAGGGCAGATTCGTTCTACGAGCAGTACTTC CAIRADSFYEQYF
. TRBJ1-5 TRBV15 . TGTGCCACCAGCAGCCGAGATCAGCCCCAGCATTTT CATSSRDQPQHF
. TRBJ1-6 TRBV7-3 . TGTGCCAGCTCCCTAGGGGAAAGATCACCCCTCCACTTT CASSLGERSPLHF
. TRBJ2-2 TRBV5-1 . TGCGCCAGCAGAATACAGGGTTTTGACACCGGGGAGCTGTTTTTT CASRIQGFDTGELFF
. TRBJ1-5 TRBV19 . TGTGCCAGTAGTACCCAGTCCCGGAGGAGCAATCAGCCCCAGCATTTT CASSTQSRRSNQPQHF
. TRBJ2-2 TRBV4-2 . TGTGCCAGCAGCCAAGCAAGAAGGGGGATCCCCGGGGAGCTGTTTTTT CASSQARRGIPGELFF
. TRBJ2-2 TRBV5-5 . TGTGCCAGCAGCTTCTATCGACAGGCGCAGAACACCGGGGAGCTGTTTTTT CASSFYRQAQNTGELFF
TRBD2 TRBJ2-3 TRBV27 . TGTGCCAGCAGTTTAGCCCCAAAATTTAGCGGGGGGCAGTATTTT CASSLAPKFSGGQYF
. TRBJ2-7 TRBV18 . TGTGCCAGCTCACCACCTTCAGGCCACTACGAGCAGTACTTC CASSPPSGHYEQYF
TRBD1 TRBJ1-3 TRBV9 . TGTGCCAGCAGCTCCACGCACGAGACAGGGGGTAGAAACACCATATATTTT CASSSTHETGGRNTIYF
. TRBJ1-2 TRBV30 . TGTGCCTGGTCGCTGGGGGGGCAAAACTATGGCTACACCTTC CAWSLGGQNYGYTF
TRBD1 TRBJ2-2 TRBV15 . TGTGCCACCAGCAGGGACAGGGGGCACACCGGGGAGCTGTTTTTT CATSRDRGHTGELFF
TRBD1 TRBJ1-1 TRBV27 . TGTGCCAGCAGCAGAGGACAGGGGAACACTGAAGCTTTCTTT CASSRGQGNTEAFF
TRBD1 TRBJ2-7 TRBV30 . TGTGCCTGGAGAAAGGGACAGGGAAGGGCCTACGAGCAGTACTTC CAWRKGQGRAYEQYF
. TRBJ1-2 TRBV7-8 . TGTGCCAGCAGCCGGAGACGGGACTATGGCTACACCTTC CASSRRRDYGYTF
. TRBJ1-1 TRBV28 . TGTGCCTCCCAGTTTATGGCCAGGGTACCCACTGAAGCTTTCTTT CASQFMARVPTEAFF
. TRBJ2-7 TRBV12-5 . TGTGCTAGTGGTTTGGTTCAGGGGAGGGATTGGTACGAGCAGTACTTC CASGLVQGRDWYEQYF
. TRBJ2-1 TRBV19 . TGTGCCAGTAGTCCCAGACTAGTCTACAATGAGCAGTTCTTC CASSPRLVYNEQFF
TRBD1 TRBJ1-6 TRBV25-1 . TGTGCCAGCAGTGGGGACAGGGGTTCATCACCCCTCCACTTT CASSGDRGSSPLHF
. TRBJ1-2 TRBV7-9 . TGTGCCAGCAGCTTAGAGCGTCTGCAGTCCCCCAACTATGGCTACACCTTC CASSLERLQSPNYGYTF
. TRBJ2-7 TRBV19 . TGTGCCAGTAGCCCGCAGGTTCCCTACGAGCAGTACTTC CASSPQVPYEQYF
TRBD2 TRBJ2-1 TRBV5-6 . TGTGCCAGCAGCGGCCCCCCCGGGAGGGCCAGGTACAATGAGCAGTTCTTC CASSGPPGRARYNEQFF
TRBD1 TRBJ1-5 TRBV6-5 . TGTGCCAGCAGTTCCGGGACAGTGGGCAATCAGCCCCAGCATTTT CASSSGTVGNQPQHF
TRBD1 TRBJ2-7 TRBV7-6 . TGTGCCAGCAGCTCTCGGACAGGGCCCCCCTACGAGCAGTACTTC CASSSRTGPPYEQYF
TRBD1 TRBJ1-2 TRBV7-9 . TGTGCCAGCAGCTTAGGGGACAGGGCCGGGGATGGCTACACCTTC CASSLGDRAGDGYTF
. TRBJ1-1 TRBV27 few TGTGCCAGCAGTTTAGCGGGGAGGGCTGAAGCTTTCTTT CASSLAGRAEAFF
. TRBJ2-2 TRBV2 . TGTGCCAGCACCGGACGGGACTTTAACACCGGGGAGCTGTTTTTT CASTGRDFNTGELFF
TRBD1 TRBJ1-1 TRBV2 . TGTGCCAGTTCCCGGGACAGGGGGCAGAACACTGAAGCTTTCTTT CASSRDRGQNTEAFF
TRBD1 TRBJ1-5 TRBV5-5 . TGTGCCAGCAGCCTAGGGACAGCAAATCAGCCCCAGCATTTT CASSLGTANQPQHF
TRBD1 TRBJ1-2 TRBV3-1/TRBV3-2 . TGTGCCAGCGGACAGGGGGCGCGTGGCTACACCTTC CASGQGARGYTF
. TRBJ1-1 TRBV30 . TGTGCCTGGGCTTCACAAGGACTTGGGAACACTGAAGCTTTCTTT CAWASQGLGNTEAFF
TRBD1 TRBJ1-1 TRBV5-1 . TGCGCCAGCAGCTTGGATGGACAGGGGTCGAACACTGAAGCTTTCTTT CASSLDGQGSNTEAFF
. TRBJ2-4 TRBV7-2 . TGTGCCAGCAGCTTAGGGCAAGCGTTCTCTGTTCAGTACTTC CASSLGQAFSVQYF
TRBD1 TRBJ1-2 TRBV3-1/TRBV3-2 . TGTGCCAGCAGCCAAGTCCCGACAGGGTATGATGGCTACACCTTC CASSQVPTGYDGYTF
. TRBJ2-1 TRBV27 . TGTGCCAGCAGAAACCGACAGTCCCACTACAATGAGCAGTTCTTC CASRNRQSHYNEQFF
TRBD1 TRBJ1-2 TRBV19 . TGTGCCAGTAGTATGCAGGGGGAAAACTATGGCTACACCTTC CASSMQGENYGYTF
TRBD2 TRBJ2-1 TRBV5-6 . TGTGCCAGCAGCTTGGTTGGCGGGAGTGGGTACAATGAGCAGTTCTTC CASSLVGGSGYNEQFF
TRBD1 TRBJ2-1 TRBV19 . TGTGCCAGTAGAACCCACTCCGGGACAGGGGGTTACAATGAGCAGTTCTTC CASRTHSGTGGYNEQFF
. TRBJ2-1 TRBV5-4 . TGTGCCAGCAGCTTAGGACAGCTTCTGAGAAATGAGCAGTTCTTC CASSLGQLLRNEQFF
. TRBJ1-2 TRBV9 . TGTGCCAGCAGCGTAGCTACGGGAGGGAACTATGGCTACACCTTC CASSVATGGNYGYTF
TRBD2 TRBJ2-1 TRBV7-3 . TGTGCCAGCAGCTTAAAGGGACTAGCGGGAGGCAATGAGCAGTTCTTC CASSLKGLAGGNEQFF
. TRBJ1-1 TRBV27 . TGTGCCAGCAGCTACAGGGCCATGAACACTGAAGCTTTCTTT CASSYRAMNTEAFF
TRBD1 TRBJ1-2 TRBV2 few TGTGCCAGCAGTCTGACAGGGTATGGCTACACCTTC CASSLTGYGYTF
TRBD2 TRBJ2-7 TRBV27 . TGTGCCAGCAGTTTAGTCCGGGAGGGCGAGCAGTACTTC CASSLVREGEQYF
TRBD2 TRBJ2-3 TRBV5-3 . TGTGCCAGACTAGCGGGAGATGCAGATACGCAGTATTTT CARLAGDADTQYF